These 12 T cell receptor beta chains originate from one sample sequenced in a study of Graves' ophthalmopathy and Graves' hyperthyroidism (dated by TCRdb to between 2018 and 2020). Reads for this sample came from an Illumina HiSeq 2000. For repertoire sequencing, TCR beta CDR3 regions were amplified from RNA transcripts. A first-round RT-PCR used HTBI primers with the Qiagen OneStep RT-PCR kit, followed by a second-round multiplex PCR, size selection and purification. TCRdb reprocessed the public reads (quality trimming at Q25 with fastp, clone calling with MiXCR) and kept in-frame beta chains. Rows with one shared CDR3 protein collapse into an entry with the most common genes and DNA. The sample data list 150,000 or so distinct CDR3 sequences, and about two fifths of these were observed just once. The ten largest clones take up approximately 9% of the sample. The sequencing sample was made of peripheral blood. The receptors stem from a man aged 25-40 years with Graves' ophthalmopathy. Donor details come from another sample of the same person, matched by shared clones.

The chain joins TRBV2 to TRBJ1-6, with a weak D call TRBD1 (5 bases). Germline CDR1 reads SNHLY; CDR2 reads FYNNEI. The CDR3 loop spans 15 amino acids. V was trimmed by 1 base and J by 8 bases, leaving 12 bases between them. CDR3 DNA sequence: TGTGCCAGCAGTGAAGTTCGGCTAGGGGATTCACCCCTCCACTTT. Encoded protein: CASSEVRLGDSPLHF.

This clonotype was found many times. This chain connects TRBV2 to TRBJ1-5, with TRBD1 as a possible D gene (6 bases). The CDR3 spans 14 residues. The germline V and J ends were trimmed by 7 bases and 6 bases, with 16 bases remaining between them. Per germline, CDR1 SNHLY and CDR2 FYNNEI. CDR3 sequence: CASKNREGVQPQHF. DNA of the CDR3: TGTGCCAGCAAGAACAGGGAAGGGGTTCAGCCCCAGCATTTT.

This clonotype occurred once. The rearrangement links TRBV30 to TRBJ1-3, with D perhaps TRBD1 (5 bases). The CDR3 consists of 14 residues. Per the germline V gene, CDR1 is GTSNPN and CDR2 is SVGIG (reference sequence). V was pared by 1 base and J by 4 bases, with 11 bases between. CDR3 coding DNA: TGTGCCTGGAGTGGGACACTCGAAGGAAACACCATATATTTT. Its translation: CAWSGTLEGNTIYF.

This clonotype was recorded at least ten times. The V call is TRBV6-1, the J call TRBJ1-5, with 7 positions matching TRBD1. Germline V lookup: CDR1 MNHNS, CDR2 SASEGT. The V and J ends lost 0 bases and 5 bases, in that order; junction bases with no gene match: 4. This CDR3 is built from 15 residues. The CDR3: CASSEATTGYQPQHF. The CDR3 DNA reads TGTGCCAGCAGTGAAGCGACGACAGGGTATCAGCCCCAGCATTTT.

This clonotype was detected many times. The genes are TRBV27 and TRBJ1-1; TRBD1 matches at 8 bases. CDR1 MNHEY and CDR2 SMNVEV come from the germline V gene (reference sequence). This CDR3 has 15 residues. The ends lost 5 bases at V and 1 base at J; junction bases unmatched: 6. The CDR3 protein is CASSLSGTGNTEAFF. The DNA for the CDR3 is TGTGCCAGCAGTCTCTCCGGGACAGGGAACACTGAAGCTTTCTTT.

This clonotype was observed at least ten times. The chain is built from TRBV7-2 and TRBJ1-6; D is possibly TRBD1 (5 bases). V lost 5 bases to trimming and J lost 10 bases, with 18 bases between them. The CDR3 runs to 15 residues. Germline V CDR1 and CDR2: SGHTA, FQGNSA. The CDR3 reads CASSQLQVFLSPLHF. CDR3 nucleotide sequence: TGTGCCAGCAGCCAACTACAGGTTTTCCTGTCACCCCTCCACTTT.

The chain couples TRBV29-1 to TRBJ1-1; D might be TRBD1 (6 bases). The germline V and J ends were trimmed by 5 bases and 3 bases, with 13 bases remaining between them. The CDR3 extends over 13 amino acids. The germline CDR1 and CDR2 sequences are SQVTM and ANQGSEA. In DNA form, the CDR3 reads TGCAGCGTTATGGGGGGGGCAGACACTGAAGCTTTCTTT. It encodes CSVMGGADTEAFF. Based on the CDR3 plus reference TRBV29-1 and TRBJ1-1, the full variable domain is SAVISQKPSRDICQRGTSLTIQCQVDSQVTMMFWYRQQPGQSLTLIATANQGSEATYESGFVIDKFPISRPNLTFSTLTVSNMSPEDSSIYLCSVMGGADTEAFFGQGTRLTVV.

This clonotype has at least ten counts. The chain couples TRBV6-1 to TRBJ2-5; D is undetermined. Per germline, CDR1 MNHNS and CDR2 SASEGT. The CDR3 contains 10 residues. Between the trimmed V and J ends, which lost 7 bases and 4 bases, there was a span of 4 bases. The CDR3 region has the DNA TGTGCCAGCAACGGAGAGACCCAGTACTTC. Translation: CASNGETQYF.

This clonotype was detected a few times. The chain couples TRBV6-5 to TRBJ1-6, with TRBD1 identical over 8 bases. V was clipped by 0 bases and J by 7 bases; unmatched bases: 5. The germline CDR1 and CDR2 sequences are MNHEY and SVGAGI. The CDR3 is made up of 16 amino acids. The CDR3 is CASSYSQGAANSPLHF. Written as DNA, the CDR3 is TGTGCCAGCAGTTACTCCCAGGGGGCCGCCAATTCACCCCTCCACTTT.

This clonotype has more than one count but fewer than ten. The chain links TRBV12-3 or TRBV12-4 to TRBJ1-3; 8 bases are shared with TRBD1. The CDR3 consists of 14 residues. J gave up 2 bases and V 7 bases, and 4 bases lay outside the gene matches. Written as DNA, the CDR3 is TGTGCCAGCACCGACAGGGGAACTGGAAACACCATATATTTT. Amino acids: CASTDRGTGNTIYF.

The rearrangement joins TRBV12-3 or TRBV12-4 to TRBJ1-1, with D perhaps TRBD1 (5 bases). The CDR3 contains 16 residues. Trimming cost V 4 bases and J 0 bases, with 15 bases left between them. This CDR3 reads CASSSYPTDMNTEAFF. The CDR3 DNA is TGTGCCAGCAGTTCCTACCCAACGGACATGAACACTGAAGCTTTCTTT.

The chain is built from TRBV4-1 and TRBJ1-6; D is unclear. V dropped 0 bases and J dropped 7 bases, with 4 bases sitting between them. CDR1 is MGHRA, CDR2 YSYEKL, per germline. The CDR3 extends over 13 amino acids. The CDR3, as DNA: TGCGCCAGCAGCCAAGAGTCAAATTCACCCCTCCACTTT. Its protein is CASSQESNSPLHF.